This TCR beta chain came from a study of blood T cell repertoires in COVID-19. The ends lost 6 bases at V and 5 bases at J; junction bases unmatched: 5. CDR3 length: 13 amino acids. Assay used: immunoSEQ multiplex PCR; TCRdb lists only in-frame clones, some missing. The sample shows approximately 150,000 clones, 70% to 90% of them seen only once. This clone was seen just once. Cohort assignment relied on participant-reported clinical history. Recovery among Cohort 3 donors was established by two negative PCRs, clearance, or symptom resolution. The J gene is TRBJ2-5, the V gene TRBV12-3 or TRBV12-4; 8 positions agree with TRBD1. What was sequenced was PBMCs or T cells enriched from blood (not recorded which). The TCR originated in a man aged 35-49 years who had recovered from COVID-19. CDR3 protein: CASSRQGRETQYF. In DNA form, the CDR3 reads TGTGCCAGCAGCCGACAGGGGCGGGAGACCCAGTACTTC.